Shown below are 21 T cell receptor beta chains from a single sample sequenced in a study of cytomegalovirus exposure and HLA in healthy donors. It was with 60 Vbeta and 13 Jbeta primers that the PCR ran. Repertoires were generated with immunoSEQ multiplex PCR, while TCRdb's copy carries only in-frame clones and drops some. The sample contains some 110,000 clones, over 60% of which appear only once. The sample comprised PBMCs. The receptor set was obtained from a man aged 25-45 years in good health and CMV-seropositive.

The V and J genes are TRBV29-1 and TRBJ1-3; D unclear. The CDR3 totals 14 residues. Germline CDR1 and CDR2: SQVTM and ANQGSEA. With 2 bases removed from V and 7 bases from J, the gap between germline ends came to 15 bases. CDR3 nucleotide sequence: TGCAGCGTTGAAACCCCGAGAAGCAAGAACACCATATATTTT. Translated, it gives CSVETPRSKNTIYF.

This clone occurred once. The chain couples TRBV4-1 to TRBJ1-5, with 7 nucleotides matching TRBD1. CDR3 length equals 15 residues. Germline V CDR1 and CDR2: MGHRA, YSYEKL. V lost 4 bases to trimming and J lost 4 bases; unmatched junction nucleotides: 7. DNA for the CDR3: TGCGCCAGCAGCCGAATCGCAGGGGGAAATCAGCCCCAGCATTTT. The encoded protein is CASSRIAGGNQPQHF.

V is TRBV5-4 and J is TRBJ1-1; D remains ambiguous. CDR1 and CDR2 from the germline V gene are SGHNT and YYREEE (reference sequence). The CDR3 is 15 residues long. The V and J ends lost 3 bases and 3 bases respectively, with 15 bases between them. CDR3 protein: CASSSSPGWDTEAFF. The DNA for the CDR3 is TGTGCCAGCAGCTCCTCCCCGGGTTGGGACACTGAAGCTTTCTTT.

The CDR3 loop is CAWSYGGGTDEQYF. CDR3 coding DNA: TGTGCCTGGAGTTATGGCGGGGGGACCGACGAGCAGTACTTC. The chain employs TRBV30 and TRBJ2-7; TRBD2 aligns across 8 bases. The CDR3 runs to 14 residues. V lost 2 bases to trimming and J lost 5 bases; unmatched junction nucleotides: 8. Germline V gives CDR1 GTSNPN, CDR2 SVGIG (reference sequence).

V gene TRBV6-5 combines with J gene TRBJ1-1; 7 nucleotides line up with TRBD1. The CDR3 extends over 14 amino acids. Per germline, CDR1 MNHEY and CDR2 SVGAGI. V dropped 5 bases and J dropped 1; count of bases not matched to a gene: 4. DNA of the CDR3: TGTGCCAGCAGTATCAGGGGGGAGAACACTGAAGCTTTCTTT. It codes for CASSIRGENTEAFF.

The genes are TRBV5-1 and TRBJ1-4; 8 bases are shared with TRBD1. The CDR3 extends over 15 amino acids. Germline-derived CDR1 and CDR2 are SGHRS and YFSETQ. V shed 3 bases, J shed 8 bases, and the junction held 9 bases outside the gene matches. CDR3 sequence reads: CASSSGQGSGEKLFF. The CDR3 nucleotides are TGCGCCAGCAGCTCAGGACAGGGCTCGGGCGAAAAACTGTTTTTT.

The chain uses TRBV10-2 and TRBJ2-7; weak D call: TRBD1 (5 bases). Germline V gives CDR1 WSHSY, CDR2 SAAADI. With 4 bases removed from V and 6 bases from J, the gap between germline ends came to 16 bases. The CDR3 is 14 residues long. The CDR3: CASSGREKAGEQYF. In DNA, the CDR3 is TGCGCCAGCAGTGGCAGGGAAAAGGCCGGCGAGCAGTACTTC.

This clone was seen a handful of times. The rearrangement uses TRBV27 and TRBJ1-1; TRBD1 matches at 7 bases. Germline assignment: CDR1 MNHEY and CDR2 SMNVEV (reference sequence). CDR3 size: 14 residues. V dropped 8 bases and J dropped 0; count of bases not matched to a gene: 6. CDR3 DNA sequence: TGTGCCAGCGGTCCGGGACAGATGAACACTGAAGCTTTCTTT. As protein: CASGPGQMNTEAFF.

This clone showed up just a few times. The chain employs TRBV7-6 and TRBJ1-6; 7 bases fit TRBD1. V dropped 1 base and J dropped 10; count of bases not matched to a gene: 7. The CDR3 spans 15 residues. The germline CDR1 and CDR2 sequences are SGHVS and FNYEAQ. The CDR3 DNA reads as TGTGCCAGCAGCTTAGGACCGACAGGGAGCTCACCCCTCCACTTT. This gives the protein CASSLGPTGSSPLHF.

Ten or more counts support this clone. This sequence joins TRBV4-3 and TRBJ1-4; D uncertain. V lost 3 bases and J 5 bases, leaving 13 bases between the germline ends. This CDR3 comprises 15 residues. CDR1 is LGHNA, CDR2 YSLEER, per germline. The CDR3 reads CASSHNRVTNEKLFF. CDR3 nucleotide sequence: TGCGCCAGCAGCCACAATCGGGTTACGAATGAAAAACTGTTTTTT.

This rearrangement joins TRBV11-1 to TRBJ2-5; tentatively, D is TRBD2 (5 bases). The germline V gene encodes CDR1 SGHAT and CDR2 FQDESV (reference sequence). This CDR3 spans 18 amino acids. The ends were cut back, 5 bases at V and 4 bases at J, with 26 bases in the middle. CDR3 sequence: CASSPPPGSVRAAETQYF. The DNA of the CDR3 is TGTGCCAGCAGCCCACCCCCGGGGTCAGTCCGAGCTGCAGAGACCCAGTACTTC.

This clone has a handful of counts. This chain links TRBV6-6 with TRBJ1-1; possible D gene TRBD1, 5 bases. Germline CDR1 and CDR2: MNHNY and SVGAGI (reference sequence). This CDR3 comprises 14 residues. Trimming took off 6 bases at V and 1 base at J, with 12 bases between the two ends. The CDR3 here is CASSWTTTNTEAFF. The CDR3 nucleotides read TGTGCCAGCAGCTGGACAACGACGAACACTGAAGCTTTCTTT.

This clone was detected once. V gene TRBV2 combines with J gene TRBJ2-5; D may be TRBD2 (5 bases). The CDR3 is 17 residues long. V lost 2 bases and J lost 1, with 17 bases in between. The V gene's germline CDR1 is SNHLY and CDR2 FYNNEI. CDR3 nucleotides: TGTGCCAGCAGTGAACCCGGCCAGCGGAGAAGCCAAGAGACCCAGTACTTC. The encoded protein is CASSEPGQRRSQETQYF.

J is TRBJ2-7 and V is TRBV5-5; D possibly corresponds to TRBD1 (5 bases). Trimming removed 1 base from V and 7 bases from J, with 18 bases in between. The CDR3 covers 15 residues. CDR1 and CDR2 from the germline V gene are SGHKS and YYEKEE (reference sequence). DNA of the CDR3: TGTGCCAGCAGCTTGAGTAGGGCAGGGCTAGGGGAGCAGTACTTC. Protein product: CASSLSRAGLGEQYF. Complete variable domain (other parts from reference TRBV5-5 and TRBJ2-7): DAGVTQSPTHLIKTRGQQVTLRCSPISGHKSVSWYQQVLGQGPQFIFQYYEKEERGRGNFPDRFSARQFPNYSSELNVNALLLGDSALYLCASSLSRAGLGEQYFGPGTRLTVT.

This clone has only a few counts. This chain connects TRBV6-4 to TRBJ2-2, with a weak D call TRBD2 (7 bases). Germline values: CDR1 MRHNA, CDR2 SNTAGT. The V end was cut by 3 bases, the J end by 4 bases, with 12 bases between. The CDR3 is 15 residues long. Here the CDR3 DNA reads TGTGCCAGCAGTGAGAGGGGGGGCAGCACCGGGGAGCTGTTTTTT. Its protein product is CASSERGGSTGELFF.

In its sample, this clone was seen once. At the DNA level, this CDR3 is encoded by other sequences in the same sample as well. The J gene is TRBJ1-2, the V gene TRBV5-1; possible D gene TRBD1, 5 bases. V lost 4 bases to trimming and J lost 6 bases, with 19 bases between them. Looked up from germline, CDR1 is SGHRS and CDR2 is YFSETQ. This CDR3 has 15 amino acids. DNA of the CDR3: TGCGCCAGCAGCGGATACACTCAGGGCAGGGATGGCTACACCTTC. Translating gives CASSGYTQGRDGYTF.

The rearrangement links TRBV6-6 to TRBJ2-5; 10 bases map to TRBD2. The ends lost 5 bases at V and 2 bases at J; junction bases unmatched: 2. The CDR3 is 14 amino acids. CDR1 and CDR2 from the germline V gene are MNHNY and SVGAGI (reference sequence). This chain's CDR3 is CASSRTSGQETQYF. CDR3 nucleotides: TGTGCCAGCAGTCGGACTAGCGGTCAAGAGACCCAGTACTTC.

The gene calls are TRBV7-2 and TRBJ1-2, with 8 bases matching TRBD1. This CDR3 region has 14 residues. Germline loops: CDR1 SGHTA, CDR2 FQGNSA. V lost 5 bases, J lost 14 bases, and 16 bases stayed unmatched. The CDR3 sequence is CASSLVPGQAGGTF. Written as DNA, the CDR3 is TGTGCCAGCAGCCTAGTCCCGGGACAGGCCGGAGGTACCTTC.

The CDR3 loop reads CASSPTGASPLHF. Here the CDR3 DNA reads TGTGCCAGCAGCCCTACAGGGGCTTCACCCCTCCACTTT. The V and J genes are TRBV5-4 and TRBJ1-6; TRBD1 agrees at 7 bases. This CDR3 has 13 residues. Germline V gene lookup returns CDR1 SGHNT and CDR2 YYREEE (reference sequence). Trimming removed 4 bases from V and 9 bases from J; junction bases left unmatched: 4.

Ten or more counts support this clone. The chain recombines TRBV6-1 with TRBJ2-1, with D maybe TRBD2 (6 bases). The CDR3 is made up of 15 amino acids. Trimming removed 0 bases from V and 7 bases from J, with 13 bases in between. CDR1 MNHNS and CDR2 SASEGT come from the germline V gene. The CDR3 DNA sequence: TGTGCCAGCAGTGAAGCTCCCAGGAGGGGAAATGAGCAGTTCTTC. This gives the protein CASSEAPRRGNEQFF.

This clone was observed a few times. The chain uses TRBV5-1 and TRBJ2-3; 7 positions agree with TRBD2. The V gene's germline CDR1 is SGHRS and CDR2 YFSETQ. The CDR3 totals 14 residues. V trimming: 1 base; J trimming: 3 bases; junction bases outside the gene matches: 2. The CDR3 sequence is CASSLSSGTDTQYF. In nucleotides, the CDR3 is TGCGCCAGCAGCTTGTCTAGCGGTACAGATACGCAGTATTTT.